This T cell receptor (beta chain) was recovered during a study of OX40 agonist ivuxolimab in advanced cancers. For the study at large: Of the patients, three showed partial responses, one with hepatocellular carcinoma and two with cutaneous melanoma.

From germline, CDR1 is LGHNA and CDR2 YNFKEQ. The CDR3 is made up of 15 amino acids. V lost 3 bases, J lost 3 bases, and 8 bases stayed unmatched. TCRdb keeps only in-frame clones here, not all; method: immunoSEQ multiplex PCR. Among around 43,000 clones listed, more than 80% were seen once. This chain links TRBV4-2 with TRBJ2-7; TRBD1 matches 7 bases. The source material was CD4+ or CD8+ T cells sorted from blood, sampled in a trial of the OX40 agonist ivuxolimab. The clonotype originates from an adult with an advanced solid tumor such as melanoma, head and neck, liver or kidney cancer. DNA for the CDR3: TGTGCCAGCAGCCAGTCCAGACAGGGCAACTACGAGCAGTACTTC. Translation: CASSQSRQGNYEQYF.